Below, 17 T cell receptor beta chains from the same sample are listed, as sequenced in a study of cytomegalovirus exposure and HLA in healthy donors. With 60 Vbeta and 13 Jbeta primers, the PCR was carried out. The repertoire was sequenced with immunoSEQ multiplex PCR; TCRdb's copy has only in-frame clones and lacks some. The sample data list 200,000 or so clones. Sequenced sample: PBMCs. The source is a girl between 2 and 10 years old in good health and CMV-seropositive.

The chain joins TRBV7-3 to TRBJ2-5; 9 bases match TRBD2. Germline loops: CDR1 SGHTA, CDR2 FQGTGA. Trimming removed 5 bases from V and 4 bases from J; junction bases left unmatched: 11. CDR3 size: 16 residues. CDR3 bases: TGTGCCAGCAGCCCTAATCAGCGGGAGGTTGGAGAGACCCAGTACTTC. Protein product: CASSPNQREVGETQYF.

This chain links TRBV7-9 with TRBJ2-1; D is unresolved. The CDR3 is made up of 15 amino acids. Trimming stripped 5 bases from V and 0 bases from J, with 11 bases between. Looked up from germline, CDR1 is SEHNR and CDR2 is FQNEAQ (reference sequence). In DNA form, the CDR3 reads TGTGCCAGCAGCCAACGGAGTGGCTCCTACAATGAGCAGTTCTTC. It codes for CASSQRSGSYNEQFF.

This rearrangement joins TRBV11-2 to TRBJ1-3; a weak D match, TRBD1 (6 bases). The CDR3 spans 16 residues. Germline-derived CDR1 and CDR2 are SGHAT and FQNNGV. V was pared by 2 bases and J by 2 bases, with 13 bases between. The CDR3 region has the DNA TGTGCCAGCAGCTTATATAGGGGGGGAACTGGAAACACCATATATTTT. Amino acid sequence: CASSLYRGGTGNTIYF.

The J gene is TRBJ2-7, the V gene TRBV27; D perhaps matches TRBD1 (6 bases). The CDR3 length is 16 residues. V gave up 6 bases and J gave up 5 bases, with 23 bases separating them. CDR1 is MNHEY and CDR2 is SMNVEV in the germline V gene (reference sequence). The CDR3 protein is CASRSPGYGRGNEQYF. CDR3 coding DNA: TGTGCCAGCAGGAGCCCAGGATACGGCAGGGGCAACGAGCAGTACTTC.

The rearrangement links TRBV28 to TRBJ2-3; D may be TRBD1 (6 bases). The CDR3 has 16 residues. Germline values: CDR1 MDHEN, CDR2 SYDVKM. Deletions cut 4 bases from V and 1 base from J, with 15 bases between. DNA of the CDR3: TGTGCCAGCAGTTCGCCTCCGGACAGCCGCACAGATACGCAGTATTTT. The encoded protein is CASSSPPDSRTDTQYF.

The rearrangement joins TRBV6-1 to TRBJ1-5; unclear D gene. This CDR3 comprises 13 residues. Per germline, CDR1 MNHNS and CDR2 SASEGT. Trimming took off 6 bases at V and 5 bases at J, with 11 bases between the two ends. The CDR3 DNA follows: TGTGCCAGCAGACCGGAGCTATATCAGCCCCAGCATTTT. Translating gives CASRPELYQPQHF.

V is TRBV28 and J is TRBJ2-3, with 12 nucleotides matching TRBD1. This CDR3 spans 15 amino acids. The germline V gene encodes CDR1 MDHEN and CDR2 SYDVKM. V trimming: 6 bases; J trimming: 5 bases; junction bases outside the gene matches: 6. CDR3: CASSRDRGLEDTQYF. The CDR3 nucleotides are TGTGCCAGCAGCCGGGACAGGGGGCTGGAAGATACGCAGTATTTT. The whole variable domain, filled in from reference TRBV28 and TRBJ2-3, reads DVKVTQSSRYLVKRTGEKVFLECVQDMDHENMFWYRQDPGLGLRLIYFSYDVKMKEKGDIPEGYSVSREKKERFSLILESASTNQTSMYLCASSRDRGLEDTQYFGPGTRLTVL.

The chain is built from TRBV5-1 and TRBJ2-3; 12 bases are shared with TRBD2. The CDR3 consists of 16 residues. Trimming cost V 4 bases and J 7 bases; bases outside gene matches: 10. CDR1 is SGHRS, CDR2 YFSETQ, per germline. This CDR3 is CASSDPTSGSMYTQYF. The CDR3 bases are TGCGCCAGCAGCGACCCGACTAGCGGGAGTATGTATACGCAGTATTTT.

V and J are TRBV9 and TRBJ1-5; D is unresolved. The CDR3 length is 15 residues. V lost 0 bases, J lost 3 bases, and 10 bases lay in between. Germline V gives CDR1 SGDLS, CDR2 YYNGEE. The CDR3 DNA sequence: TGTGCCAGCAGCGTAGACGGAACAGTCAATCAGCCCCAGCATTTT. Translated, it gives CASSVDGTVNQPQHF.

V is TRBV30 and J is TRBJ2-5, with TRBD2 matching over 7 bases. Trimming cost V 6 bases and J 4 bases; bases outside gene matches: 8. The CDR3 spans 13 residues. CDR1 and CDR2 (germline): GTSNPN, SVGIG (reference sequence). The DNA for the CDR3 is TGTGCCTGCAGACTAGCCGGTGGAGAGACCCAGTACTTC. The encoded protein is CACRLAGGETQYF. Full variable domain (remainder filled in from reference TRBV30 and TRBJ2-5): SQTIHQWPATLVQPVGSPLSLECTVEGTSNPNLYWYRQAAGRGLQLLFYSVGIGQISSEVPQNLSASRPQDRQFILSSKKLLLSDSGFYLCACRLAGGETQYFGPGTRLLVL.

The V gene is TRBV5-1, the J gene TRBJ2-5; 8 bases are shared with TRBD1. Germline values: CDR1 SGHRS, CDR2 YFSETQ. The J segment lost 3 bases and the V segment lost 3 bases, leaving 1 base of the junction unmatched. The CDR3 has 13 amino acids. In DNA form, the CDR3 reads TGCGCCAGCAGCTCGGGACAGGAAGAGACCCAGTACTTC. This gives the protein CASSSGQEETQYF.

The gene calls are TRBV2 and TRBJ2-1; D is perhaps TRBD2 (5 bases). The CDR3 covers 15 residues. Trimming shortened V by 7 bases and J by 7 bases, and 20 bases separated the two germline ends. Germline CDR1 is SNHLY and CDR2 is FYNNEI. For the CDR3, the DNA is TGTGCCAGCAAAAGGTTTCTGGAGGAGAAGAATGAGCAGTTCTTC. It yields the protein CASKRFLEEKNEQFF.

The V and J genes are TRBV4-2 and TRBJ2-5, with 10 positions matching TRBD2. The end of the DNA aligns better with TRBJ2-7, so the J call may be wrong. Germline V gene lookup returns CDR1 LGHNA and CDR2 YNFKEQ. The CDR3 extends over 16 amino acids. CDR3 sequence (DNA): TGTGCCAGCAGCCAAGGCCAACTAGCGGGACCGTACGAGCAGTACTTC. It is translated as CASSQGQLAGPYEQYF.

The chain has TRBV5-4 and TRBJ2-3; D is perhaps TRBD2 (6 bases). The CDR3 sequence is 15 residues long. V was trimmed by 4 bases and J by 8 bases, leaving 20 bases between them. From germline, CDR1 is SGHNT and CDR2 YYREEE (reference sequence). The CDR3 region has the DNA TGTGCCAGCAGCCCCGATTGGCGGGAACGGGGTACGCAGTATTTT. Residues: CASSPDWRERGTQYF.

The chain uses TRBV11-2 and TRBJ2-7, with TRBD2 matching over 12 bases. The CDR3 extends over 14 amino acids. The junction had 2 bases not matched to a gene; V was cut back by 5 bases and J by 3 bases. CDR1 and CDR2 from the germline V gene are SGHAT and FQNNGV. CDR3 amino acids: CASSLGLAGYEQYF. The CDR3 DNA sequence: TGTGCCAGCAGCCTGGGACTAGCGGGCTACGAGCAGTACTTC.

The chain links TRBV2 to TRBJ1-2, with D hard to call. The CDR3 is 15 residues long. Germline V CDR1 and CDR2: SNHLY, FYNNEI. The V end was cut by 4 bases, the J end by 0 bases, with 12 bases between. CDR3 DNA sequence: TGTGCCAGCAGTGCTGAGGGTATGACTAACTATGGCTACACCTTC. Its protein product is CASSAEGMTNYGYTF.

The J gene is TRBJ2-3, the V gene TRBV5-5; TRBD2 matches 8 bases. CDR1 is SGHKS, CDR2 YYEKEE, per germline (reference sequence). V was clipped by 4 bases and J by 2 bases; unmatched bases: 3. The CDR3 is 14 amino acids. CDR3 sequence (DNA): TGTGCCAGCAGCGGACTAGCAAACACAGATACGCAGTATTTT. It translates to CASSGLANTDTQYF.